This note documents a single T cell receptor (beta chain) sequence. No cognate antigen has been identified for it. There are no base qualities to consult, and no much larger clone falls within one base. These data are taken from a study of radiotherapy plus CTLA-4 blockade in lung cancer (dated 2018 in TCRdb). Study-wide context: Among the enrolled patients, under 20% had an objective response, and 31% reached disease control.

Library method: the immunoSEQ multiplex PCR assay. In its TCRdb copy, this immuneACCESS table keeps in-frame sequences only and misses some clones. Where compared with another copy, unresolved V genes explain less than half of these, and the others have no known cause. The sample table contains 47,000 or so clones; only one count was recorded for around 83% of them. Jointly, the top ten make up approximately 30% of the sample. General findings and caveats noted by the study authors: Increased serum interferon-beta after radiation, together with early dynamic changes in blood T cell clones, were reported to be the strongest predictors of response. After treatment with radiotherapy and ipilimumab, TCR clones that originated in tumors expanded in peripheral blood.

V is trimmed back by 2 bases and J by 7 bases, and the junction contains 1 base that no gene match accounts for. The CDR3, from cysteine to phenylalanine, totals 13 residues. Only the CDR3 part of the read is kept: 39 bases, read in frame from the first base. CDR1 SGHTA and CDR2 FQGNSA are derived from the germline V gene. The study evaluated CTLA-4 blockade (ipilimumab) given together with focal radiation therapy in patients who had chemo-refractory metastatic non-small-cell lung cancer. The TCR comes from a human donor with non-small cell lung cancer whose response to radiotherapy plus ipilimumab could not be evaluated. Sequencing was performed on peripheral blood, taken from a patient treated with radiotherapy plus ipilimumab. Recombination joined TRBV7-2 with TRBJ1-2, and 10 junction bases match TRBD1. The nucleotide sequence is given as TGTGCCAGCAGCTTATGGGACAGGGGTGGCTACACCTTC. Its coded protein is CASSLWDRGGYTF.